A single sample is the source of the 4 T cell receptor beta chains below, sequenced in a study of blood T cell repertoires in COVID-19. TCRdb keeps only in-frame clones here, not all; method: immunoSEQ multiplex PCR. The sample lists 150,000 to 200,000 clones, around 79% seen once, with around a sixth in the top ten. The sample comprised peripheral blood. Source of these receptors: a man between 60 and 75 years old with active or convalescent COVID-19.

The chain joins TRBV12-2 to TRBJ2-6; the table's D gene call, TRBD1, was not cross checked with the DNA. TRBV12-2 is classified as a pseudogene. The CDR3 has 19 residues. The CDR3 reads CASRSGQGKDEPGANVLTF. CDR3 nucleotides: TGTGCAAGTCGCTCCGGACAGGGGAAGGATGAACCTGGGGCCAACGTCCTGACTTTC.

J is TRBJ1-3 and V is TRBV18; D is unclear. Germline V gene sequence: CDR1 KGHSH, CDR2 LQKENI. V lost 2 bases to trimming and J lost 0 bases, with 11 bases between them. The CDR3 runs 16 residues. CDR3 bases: TGTGCCAGCTCACCAGCTTTTGGGAGCTCTGGAAACACCATATATTTT. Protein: CASSPAFGSSGNTIYF.

The chain's CDR3 is CASSRYRGPGTNEKLFF. In DNA form, the CDR3 reads TGTGCCAGCAGCCGATACAGGGGACCTGGAACTAATGAAAAACTGTTTTTT. The chain couples TRBV5-5 to TRBJ1-4; the match to TRBD1 covers 7 bases. Trimming cost V 4 bases and J 1 base; bases outside gene matches: 10. Per the germline V gene, CDR1 is SGHKS and CDR2 is YYEKEE (reference sequence). CDR3 length: 17 amino acids.

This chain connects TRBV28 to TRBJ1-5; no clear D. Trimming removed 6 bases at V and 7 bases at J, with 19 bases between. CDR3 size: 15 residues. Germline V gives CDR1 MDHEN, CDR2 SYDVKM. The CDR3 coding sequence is TGTGCCAGCAGATCCTATCTTAATGCCGCACAGCCCCAGCATTTT. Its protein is CASRSYLNAAQPQHF.